This TCR beta chain was recovered during a study of T-cell memory formation after mild COVID-19. Overall study results and limits: Researchers report contracting CD4+ clones mostly in CM and EM, with CD8+ clones in EMRA.

The sample holds many counts of this clonotype. What it binds is not known. V was cut by 5 bases and J by 1 base, with 12 bases left in between. Germline lookup yields CDR1 MDHEN and CDR2 SYDVKM. This CDR3 comprises 15 residues. TCRdb used MiXCR to reprocess the 5' RACE reads, holding one entry per CDR3 protein. The table has about 27,000 distinct CDR3 sequences, around 16% seen once; the top ten hold 1.2% to 1.5%. The clonotype originates from an adult who had mild COVID-19 (a few samples of this study predate the infection). Cell type and time point are not known. The specimen sequenced was PBMCs or a T cell subset sorted from them (not recorded which). J is TRBJ1-3 and V is TRBV28; possibly TRBD1 for D (5 bases). This CDR3 is CASSAPGGSGNTIYF. The CDR3 DNA reads as TGTGCCAGCAGTGCACCGGGGGGGTCTGGAAACACCATATATTTT.